This T cell receptor (beta chain) was obtained from a study of blood T cell repertoires in COVID-19. Sequencing was performed with immunoSEQ multiplex PCR; in TCRdb, only in-frame clones are kept and a portion is missing. The data hold more than 300,000 clones, with 90% to 95% observed a single time. This clone appeared a single time. The germline V gene encodes CDR1 KGHDR and CDR2 SFDVKD. The J segment lost 0 bases and the V segment lost 0 bases, leaving 2 bases of the junction unmatched. The CDR3 length is 17 residues. This rearrangement joins TRBV24-1 to TRBJ1-3, with 9 bases that match TRBD1. The sample taken for sequencing was PBMCs or T cells enriched from blood (not recorded which). This TCR was sampled from a woman in her thirties who had been exposed to COVID-19. The CDR3 nucleotides are TGTGCCACCAGTGATTTGCAGGGACAGGGCTCTGGAAACACCATATATTTT. This encodes CATSDLQGQGSGNTIYF.